This T cell receptor (beta chain) stems from a study of blood T cell repertoires in COVID-19. Whole-study context: PBMCs, B-cell-depleted T cells, or T cells provided the cDNA or gDNA that made up the material.

V trimming: 5 bases; J trimming: 3 bases; junction bases outside the gene matches: 6. There are 15 residues in the CDR3. CDR1 is SGHVS, CDR2 FQNEAQ, per germline. How the authors handled the data: Cell counts per sample came from amplifying reference gene primers. Generated by immunoSEQ multiplex PCR, the TCRdb table keeps only in-frame clones and is missing some. The DNA gave D and trimming, while V, J and clone size come from that table. The sample carries 250,000 to 300,000 clones, roughly 93% recorded once. Living in 24 US areas, the participants were between roughly 18 and 90 years of age. Sequencing was performed on PBMCs or T cells enriched from blood (not recorded which). This TCR was recovered from a woman between 35 and 50 years old with acute COVID-19. This chain connects TRBV7-8 to TRBJ2-7; 11 nucleotides agree with TRBD2. The CDR3: CASSPGTSGYYEQYF. The CDR3 coding sequence is TGTGCCAGCAGCCCCGGGACTAGCGGATACTACGAGCAGTACTTC.